Listed below are T cell receptor beta chains from one sample, sequenced in a study of T cells after yellow fever vaccination. A single record per CDR3 protein comes from TCRdb applying MiXCR to the 5' RACE reads. The sample has fewer than 400,000 distinct CDR3 sequences; roughly 6.2% are singletons. This sample comprised PBMCs, obtained 5 days after the yellow fever booster vaccination. The receptor set was obtained from a man between 25 and 39 years old who received the YFV17D yellow fever vaccine. The CDR3 runs from the conserved cysteine through the conserved F or W. The D gene is left open where the match is weak. Where a row states a size, it is once, few, many or the class of an expanded clone; other rows omit it.

v_call d_call clone_size cdr3_aa
TRBV7-9 - - CASRAGQYQETQYF
TRBV18 - - CASSPTARTSYNEQFF
TRBV10-3 - many CAISGSSYEQYF
TRBV7-3 TRBD2 many CASSRGTSGSTDTQYF
TRBV7-3 - many CASSLSPLNSPLHF
TRBV20-1 TRBD1 few CSASDNPGQGSYEQYF
TRBV5-1 - few CASSLGTVYQETQYF
TRBV6-5 - - CASSRRGSNQPQHF
TRBV9 - few CARLSSGTLAKNIQYF
TRBV3-1 - many CASSPWGADTQYF
TRBV6-2/TRBV6-3 - many CASTTAGSVETQYF
TRBV29-1 TRBD1 few CSVSGTGRYNEQFF
TRBV7-9 TRBD1 - CASSSPGQNYEQYF
TRBV19 TRBD2 - CASSMLAGEQFF
TRBV7-2 - - CASSREATNTGELFF
TRBV7-2 TRBD1 - CASSLFDRGYSPLHF
TRBV12-3/TRBV12-4 - - CASSPLADANTGELFF
TRBV6-1 TRBD2 many CASSRFSGSSADTQYF
TRBV5-1 - - CASSLIVGNNEQFF
TRBV5-5 - - CASSWGIRGGITDTQYF
TRBV5-6 TRBD1 few CASSRTGLDEKLFF
TRBV7-2 TRBD1 many CASSSQQGRTEAFF
TRBV29-1 - many CSVESSTDTQYF
TRBV19 - - CASSILDRFSYNEQFF
TRBV30 - - CAWSVGFGGLDTEAFF
TRBV5-1 - many CASSFTAGTTDTQYF
TRBV19 - - CASRGPGSEQYF
TRBV5-1 TRBD1 - CASSPEATGGSGYTF
TRBV23-1 TRBD1 - CASSQSDRGVYEQYF
TRBV6-1 TRBD1 few CASSDGHRGGSQETQYF
TRBV29-1 TRBD1 many CSVAGQGADTQYF
TRBV6-5 - few CASRLERYSNQPQHF
TRBV6-5 TRBD2 many CASSYRGLGFYEQYF
TRBV7-2 TRBD2 many CASSRLGLQYEQYF
TRBV20-1 - - CSASGDQLYSSYEQYF
TRBV7-2 - few CASSLSADQETQYF
TRBV6-6 - many CASSYSRDDEQYF